This T cell receptor (beta chain) was found in a study of blood T cell repertoires in COVID-19. The wider study: The cDNA or gDNA used as material had been derived from T cells, B-cell-depleted T cells, or PBMCs.

From germline, CDR1 is SGHRS and CDR2 YFSETQ. The CDR3 extends over 16 amino acids. J gave up 2 bases and V 3 bases, and 3 bases lay outside the gene matches. Sequencing used immunoSEQ multiplex PCR; TCRdb keeps in-frame clones, though not all of them. The repertoire consists of 180,000 or so clones, with 80% to 85% occurring once and the leading ten covering 14%. V and J are TRBV5-1 and TRBJ2-5, with 14 bases fitting TRBD2. The receptor's source is a woman in her 70s with COVID-19, enrolled during active disease. Sequenced material: peripheral blood. The CDR3: CASSSGLAGGQETQYF. CDR3 DNA: TGCGCCAGCAGCTCCGGACTAGCGGGAGGTCAAGAGACCCAGTACTTC.